The clone carrying this T cell receptor (beta chain) was picked up one time. Random hexamers were used to reverse transcribe the RNA input (roughly 0.5 to 1 ug). Multiplex immunoSEQ PCR targeted 54 Vbeta and 13 Jbeta TCR beta segments. TCRdb independently ran MiXCR on the immunoSEQ multiplex PCR reads; one entry per CDR3 protein. The sample yields 400,000 or so distinct CDR3 sequences, approximately 85% seen once. These data come from a study of CD8 T cells in Susac syndrome. CD8+ and CD4+ T cells from blood underwent TCR beta sequencing, which was carried out in a high-throughput format. TEMRA cells were FACS-enriched and CD8+ and CD4+ T cells negatively isolated. V was clipped by 3 bases and J by 3 bases, with 11 bases between them. The length of the CDR3 is 15 residues. Germline V CDR1 and CDR2: SEHNR, FQNEAQ (reference sequence).

The chain couples TRBV7-9 to TRBJ2-2; perhaps TRBD1 as D (5 bases). Specimen: CD8+ T cells from PBMCs. The receptor was isolated from a human donor with multiple sclerosis. As DNA, the CDR3 is TGTGCCAGCAGCTTTCCCCAAGGGGACACCGGGGAGCTGTTTTTT. This gives the protein CASSFPQGDTGELFF.